Listed here are 16 T cell receptor beta chains from one sample, sequenced in a study of CD8 T cells in ankylosing spondylitis listed by TCRdb under 2017. Overall study results and their limits: A TCR beta motif of several highly homologous amino acid variants appeared characteristic of blood from ankylosing spondylitis patients.

Their recognized antigens are unknown. Library preparation used 5' RACE. The reads were generated on an Illumina HiSeq 2500. Using fastp trimming at Q25 and MiXCR clonotype assembly, TCRdb reanalyzed the public sequencing data and kept in-frame beta chains. Every entry covers one CDR3 protein and lists the most common genes and DNA from its rows. For this sample the table gives roughly 300,000 distinct CDR3 sequences, of which 6.5% to 10% were detected only once. The ten largest clonotypes hold just over 14% of the sample. The sample was blood, either unsorted or a sorted T cell fraction (not recorded which). The receptors shown here come from a male donor with ankylosing spondylitis.

In its sample, this clonotype was seen a few times. The genes are TRBV20-1 and TRBJ2-2; D is ambiguous. Germline V gene lookup returns CDR1 DFQATT and CDR2 SNEGSKA (reference sequence). This CDR3 is built from 13 residues. V was pared by 3 bases and J by 3 bases, with 8 bases between. CDR3: CSARNSDTGELFF. CDR3 in DNA: TGCAGTGCTAGGAATTCTGACACCGGGGAGCTGTTTTTT.

There are many counts of this clonotype. The chain joins TRBV19 to TRBJ2-1; possible D gene TRBD1, 6 bases. V lost 7 bases to trimming and J lost 4 bases, with 14 bases between them. The length of the CDR3 is 14 residues. Germline V gene lookup returns CDR1 LNHDA and CDR2 SQIVND (reference sequence). The CDR3: CASTSGTLYNEQFF. The CDR3 DNA follows: TGTGCCAGTACTTCCGGGACACTTTACAATGAGCAGTTCTTC.

This clonotype has only a few counts. J is TRBJ2-2 and V is TRBV2; D gene ambiguous. This CDR3 is 17 amino acids long. The germline V gene encodes CDR1 SNHLY and CDR2 FYNNEI. Trimming left V 0 bases short and J 3 bases short, with 14 bases between. CDR3 residues: CASSEALPGLDTGELFF. In DNA, the CDR3 is TGTGCCAGCAGTGAAGCGCTACCGGGCCTGGACACCGGGGAGCTGTTTTTT.

This clonotype was detected only a few times. The rearrangement uses TRBV29-1 and TRBJ2-5; perhaps TRBD1 as D (6 bases). Trimming took off 7 bases at V and 3 bases at J, with 9 bases between the two ends. This CDR3 region has 11 residues. The germline CDR1 and CDR2 sequences are SQVTM and ANQGSEA. The CDR3 sequence: CSGGPEETQYF. The CDR3, as DNA: TGCAGCGGGGGGCCTGAAGAGACCCAGTACTTC.

CDR3: CSVDRGYTGELFF. The CDR3 region has the DNA TGCAGCGTTGATAGGGGATACACCGGGGAGCTGTTTTTT. The chain has TRBV29-1 and TRBJ2-2, with a possible D match to TRBD1 (5 bases). CDR1 is SQVTM, CDR2 ANQGSEA, per germline. V lost 3 bases, J lost 3 bases, and 8 bases lay in between. This CDR3 spans 13 amino acids.

This chain connects TRBV20-1 to TRBJ1-5; tentative D call: TRBD1 (5 bases). V was shortened by 3 bases and J by 3 bases, with 9 bases between the two germline ends. The germline CDR1 and CDR2 sequences are DFQATT and SNEGSKA (reference sequence). The CDR3 is made up of 13 amino acids. The CDR3 DNA reads as TGCAGTGCTAGCTGGGGGGACAATCAGCCCCAGCATTTT. Its protein product is CSASWGDNQPQHF.

This clonotype was counted a few times. The chain has TRBV7-8 and TRBJ1-6; D unclear. CDR1 is SGHVS, CDR2 FQNEAQ, per germline. The length of the CDR3 is 17 residues. V was cut by 4 bases and J by 0 bases, with 13 bases left in between. For the CDR3, the DNA is TGTGCCAGCAGCTCCGATTTGCGGGTCTCCTATAATTCACCCCTCCACTTT. Protein: CASSSDLRVSYNSPLHF.

This clonotype was seen repeatedly, ten times or more. This chain joins TRBV28 and TRBJ2-3; D is unclear. Deletions cut 5 bases from V and 6 bases from J, with 9 bases between. The CDR3 sequence is 12 residues long. Germline CDR1 reads MDHEN; CDR2 reads SYDVKM. CDR3 sequence (DNA): TGTGCCAGCAGTCCCGCGGCGGATACGCAGTATTTT. It codes for CASSPAADTQYF.

This clonotype was recorded a few times. This sequence joins TRBV7-6 and TRBJ2-3, with D maybe TRBD1 (5 bases). V was trimmed by 5 bases and J by 2 bases, leaving 14 bases between them. CDR1 and CDR2 from the germline V gene are SGHVS and FNYEAQ. The CDR3 is 15 amino acids. The CDR3 sequence is CASSQFQGPTDTQYF. The CDR3 nucleotides read TGTGCCAGCAGCCAATTTCAGGGCCCCACAGATACGCAGTATTTT.

The chain recombines TRBV14 with TRBJ2-7; D gene uncertain. With 1 base removed from V and 2 bases from J, the gap between germline ends came to 9 bases. The CDR3 runs to 14 residues. The germline V gene has CDR1 SGHDN and CDR2 FVKESK. The CDR3: CASSQVVAPYEQYF. The CDR3 DNA reads as TGTGCCAGCAGCCAAGTCGTAGCCCCCTACGAGCAGTACTTC.

Ten or more counts support this clonotype. The CDR3 nucleotides read TGCGCCAGCAGCCGGAAGGGGGTAGCGGAGACCACAGATACGCAGTATTTT. This gives the protein CASSRKGVAETTDTQYF. This chain joins TRBV4-1 and TRBJ2-3; TRBD1 or TRBD2 may be the D gene (6 bases each). Trimming stripped 4 bases from V and 2 bases from J, with 19 bases between. This CDR3 comprises 17 residues. Germline CDR1 is MGHRA and CDR2 is YSYEKL.

V usage is TRBV7-2 and J usage is TRBJ2-2; a weak D match, TRBD2 (6 bases). CDR1 is SGHTA and CDR2 is FQGNSA in the germline V gene. V was pared by 7 bases and J by 7 bases, with 16 bases between. This CDR3 contains 14 residues. CDR3 region: CASNFSVGGGELFF. DNA of the CDR3: TGTGCCAGCAACTTTTCTGTGGGGGGCGGGGAGCTGTTTTTT.

This chain joins TRBV12-3 or TRBV12-4 and TRBJ2-2; D is perhaps TRBD1 or TRBD2 (6 bases each). The CDR3 contains 14 residues. Trimming stripped 3 bases from V and 6 bases from J, with 11 bases between. This CDR3 is CASSFLEGAGELFF. For the CDR3, the DNA is TGTGCCAGCAGTTTTCTGGAGGGGGCCGGGGAGCTGTTTTTT.

This clonotype was detected ten times or more. The chain links TRBV7-9 to TRBJ2-5; D may be TRBD1 (6 bases). Germline V gives CDR1 SEHNR, CDR2 FQNEAQ (reference sequence). The CDR3 contains 15 residues. Trimming shortened V by 5 bases and J by 2 bases, and 15 bases separated the two germline ends. CDR3 loop: CASSIPTGKQETQYF. The CDR3 nucleotides are TGTGCCAGCAGCATCCCGACAGGAAAACAAGAGACCCAGTACTTC.

The chain links TRBV5-4 to TRBJ2-5; TRBD2 aligns across 9 bases. Trimming removed 4 bases from V and 3 bases from J; junction bases left unmatched: 7. The CDR3 runs 15 residues. CDR1 and CDR2 from the germline V gene are SGHNT and YYREEE (reference sequence). The CDR3 nucleotides read TGTGCCAGCAGCCGCGCCGGGACTAGCAAAGAGACCCAGTACTTC. Residues: CASSRAGTSKETQYF.

The gene calls are TRBV28 and TRBJ2-1; tentative D call: TRBD1 (6 bases). Trimming cost V 5 bases and J 2 bases, with 13 bases left between them. The CDR3 loop spans 15 amino acids. Germline CDR1 and CDR2: MDHEN and SYDVKM. CDR3 coding DNA: TGTGCCAGCAGTCTCCTAGAGGGGGCCTACAATGAGCAGTTCTTC. Amino acid sequence: CASSLLEGAYNEQFF.